This TCR beta chain was profiled in a study of blood T cell repertoires in COVID-19. Method: immunoSEQ multiplex PCR; TCRdb's copy keeps in-frame clones and lacks some. Of around 46,000 clones in the sample, approximately 83% were seen once. V lost 3 bases to trimming and J lost 6 bases; unmatched junction nucleotides: 9. The CDR3 consists of 15 residues. Per germline, CDR1 LGHNA and CDR2 YSLEER. Specimen: peripheral blood. The chain combines TRBV4-3 with TRBJ2-3, with 7 bases fitting TRBD2. This sequence was found in a human donor in a cohort sampled during active COVID-19. The donor label of this sample is uncertain. CDR3 loop: CASSHGEGHMDTQYF. The DNA for the CDR3 is TGCGCCAGCAGCCATGGGGAGGGCCACATGGATACGCAGTATTTT.